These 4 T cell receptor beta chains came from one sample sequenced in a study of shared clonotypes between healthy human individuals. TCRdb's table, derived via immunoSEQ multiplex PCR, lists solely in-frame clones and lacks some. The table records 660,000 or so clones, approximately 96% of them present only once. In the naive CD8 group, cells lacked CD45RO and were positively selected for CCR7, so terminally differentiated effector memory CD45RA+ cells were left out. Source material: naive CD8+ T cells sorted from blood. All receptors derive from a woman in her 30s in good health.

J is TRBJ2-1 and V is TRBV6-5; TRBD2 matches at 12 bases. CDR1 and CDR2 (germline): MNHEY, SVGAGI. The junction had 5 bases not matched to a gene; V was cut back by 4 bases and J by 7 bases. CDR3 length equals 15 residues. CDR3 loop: CASSFLAGGENEQFF. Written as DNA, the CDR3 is TGTGCCAGCAGTTTTCTAGCGGGAGGGGAAAATGAGCAGTTCTTC.

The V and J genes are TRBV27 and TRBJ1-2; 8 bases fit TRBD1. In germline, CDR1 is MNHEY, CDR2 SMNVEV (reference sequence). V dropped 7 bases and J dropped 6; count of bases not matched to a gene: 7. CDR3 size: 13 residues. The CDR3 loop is CASTGGLMDGYTF. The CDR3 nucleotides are TGTGCCAGCACAGGGGGCTTAATGGATGGCTACACCTTC.

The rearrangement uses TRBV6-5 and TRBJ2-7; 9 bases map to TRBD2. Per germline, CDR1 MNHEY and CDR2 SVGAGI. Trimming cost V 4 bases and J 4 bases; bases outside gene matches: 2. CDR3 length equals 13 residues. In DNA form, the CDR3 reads TGTGCCAGCAGTTCGACTAGCGGTTACGAGCAGTACTTC. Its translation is CASSSTSGYEQYF.

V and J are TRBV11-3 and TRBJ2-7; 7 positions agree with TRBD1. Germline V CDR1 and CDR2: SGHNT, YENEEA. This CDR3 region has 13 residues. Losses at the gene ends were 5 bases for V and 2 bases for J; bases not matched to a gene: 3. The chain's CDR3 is CASSPGTAYEQYF. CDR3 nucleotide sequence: TGTGCCAGCAGCCCTGGGACAGCCTACGAGCAGTACTTC.